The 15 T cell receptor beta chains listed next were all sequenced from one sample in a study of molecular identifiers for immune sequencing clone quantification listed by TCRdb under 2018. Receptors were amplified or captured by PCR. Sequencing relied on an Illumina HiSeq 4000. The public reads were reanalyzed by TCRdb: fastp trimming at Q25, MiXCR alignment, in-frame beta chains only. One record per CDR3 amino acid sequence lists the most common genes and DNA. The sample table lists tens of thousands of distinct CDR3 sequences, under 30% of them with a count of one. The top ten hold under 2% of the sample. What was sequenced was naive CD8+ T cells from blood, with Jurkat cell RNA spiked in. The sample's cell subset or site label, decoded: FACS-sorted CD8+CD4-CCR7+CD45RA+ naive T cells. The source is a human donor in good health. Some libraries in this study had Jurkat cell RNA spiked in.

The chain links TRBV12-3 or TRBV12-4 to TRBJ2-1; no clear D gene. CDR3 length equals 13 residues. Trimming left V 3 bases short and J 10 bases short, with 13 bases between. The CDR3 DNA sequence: TGTGCCAGCAGTTTTCCCGGGCTGAGGGAGCAGTTCTTC. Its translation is CASSFPGLREQFF.

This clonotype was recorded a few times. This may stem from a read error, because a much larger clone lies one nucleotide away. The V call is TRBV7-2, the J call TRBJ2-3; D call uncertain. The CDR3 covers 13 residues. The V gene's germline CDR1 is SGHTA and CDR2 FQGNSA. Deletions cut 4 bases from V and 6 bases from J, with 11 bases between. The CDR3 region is CASSSITTDTQYF. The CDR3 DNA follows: TGTGCCAGCAGCTCAATCACGACGGATACGCAGTATTTT. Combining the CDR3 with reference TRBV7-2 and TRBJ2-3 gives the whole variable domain GAGVSQSPSNKVTEKGKDVELRCDPISGHTALYWYRQSLGQGLEFLIYFQGNSAPDKSGLPSDRFSAERTGGSVSTLTIQRTQQEDSAVYLCASSSITTDTQYFGPGTRLTVL.

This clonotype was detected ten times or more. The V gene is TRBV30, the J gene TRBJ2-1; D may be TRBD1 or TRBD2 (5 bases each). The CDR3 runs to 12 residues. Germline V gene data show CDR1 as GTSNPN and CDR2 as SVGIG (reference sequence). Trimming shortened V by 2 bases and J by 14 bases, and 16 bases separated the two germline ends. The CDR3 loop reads CAWSLLGRDEFF. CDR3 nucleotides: TGTGCCTGGAGTTTATTGGGCAGGGACGAGTTCTTC.

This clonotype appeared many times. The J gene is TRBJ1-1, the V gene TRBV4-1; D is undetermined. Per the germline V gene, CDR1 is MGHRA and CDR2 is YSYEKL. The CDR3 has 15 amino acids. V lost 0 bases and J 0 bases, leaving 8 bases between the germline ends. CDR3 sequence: CASSQDGLMNTEAFF. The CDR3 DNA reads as TGCGCCAGCAGCCAAGACGGATTAATGAACACTGAAGCTTTCTTT.

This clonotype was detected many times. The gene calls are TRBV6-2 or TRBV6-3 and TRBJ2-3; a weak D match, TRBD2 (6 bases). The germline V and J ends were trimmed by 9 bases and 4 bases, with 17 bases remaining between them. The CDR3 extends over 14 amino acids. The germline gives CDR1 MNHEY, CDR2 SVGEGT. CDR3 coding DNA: TGTGCCAGTCAAAGGGAGGTGTTCTCAGATACGCAGTATTTT. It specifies CASQREVFSDTQYF.

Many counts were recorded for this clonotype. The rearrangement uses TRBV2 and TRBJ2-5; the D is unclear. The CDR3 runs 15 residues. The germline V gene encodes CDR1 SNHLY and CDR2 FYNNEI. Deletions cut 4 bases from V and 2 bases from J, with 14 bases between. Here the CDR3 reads CASSGSEQLQETQYF. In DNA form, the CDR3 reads TGTGCCAGCAGTGGTTCTGAACAGCTACAAGAGACCCAGTACTTC.

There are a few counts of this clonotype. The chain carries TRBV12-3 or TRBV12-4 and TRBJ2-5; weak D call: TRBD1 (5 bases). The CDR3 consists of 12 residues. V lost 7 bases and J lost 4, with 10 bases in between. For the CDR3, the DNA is TGTGCCAGCATTGGGGCCGGAGAGACCCAGTACTTC. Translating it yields CASIGAGETQYF.

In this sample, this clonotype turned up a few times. CDR3: CSARDLSSYEQYF. The DNA for the CDR3 is TGCAGTGCTAGAGATTTGAGCTCCTACGAGCAGTACTTC. The genes are TRBV20-1 and TRBJ2-7, with unresolved D. Germline values: CDR1 DFQATT, CDR2 SNEGSKA (reference sequence). V lost 0 bases and J lost 0, with 6 bases in between. The length of the CDR3 is 13 residues.

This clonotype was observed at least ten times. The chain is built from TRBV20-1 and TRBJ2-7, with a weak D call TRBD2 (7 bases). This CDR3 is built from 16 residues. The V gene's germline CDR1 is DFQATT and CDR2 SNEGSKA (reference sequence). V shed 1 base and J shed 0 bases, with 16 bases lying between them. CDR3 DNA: TGCAGTGCTAGAGGCCGCGGGGGCCACAGCTCCTACGAGCAGTACTTC. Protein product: CSARGRGGHSSYEQYF.

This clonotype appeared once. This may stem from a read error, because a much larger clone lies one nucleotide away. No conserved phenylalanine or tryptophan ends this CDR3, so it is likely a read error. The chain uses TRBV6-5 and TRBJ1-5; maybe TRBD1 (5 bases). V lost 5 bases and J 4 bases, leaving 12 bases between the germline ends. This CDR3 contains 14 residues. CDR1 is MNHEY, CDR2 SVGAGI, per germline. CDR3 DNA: TGTGCCAGCAGTCTCCGGGACGGTAATCAGCCCCAGCATCTT. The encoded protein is CASSLRDGNQPQHL.

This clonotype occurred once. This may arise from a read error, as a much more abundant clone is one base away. As DNA, the CDR3 is TGCAGTGTTAGAGACAAACAGGCCCATAGCAATCAGCCCCAGCATTTT. Translated, it gives CSVRDKQAHSNQPQHF. V is TRBV20-1 and J is TRBJ1-5; maybe TRBD1 (5 bases). CDR1 is DFQATT, CDR2 SNEGSKA, per germline (reference sequence). The CDR3 runs to 16 residues.

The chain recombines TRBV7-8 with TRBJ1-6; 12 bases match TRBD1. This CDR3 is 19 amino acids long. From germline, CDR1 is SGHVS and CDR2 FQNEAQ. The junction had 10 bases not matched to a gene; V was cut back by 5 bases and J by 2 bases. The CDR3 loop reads CASSHRDRGLRAYNSPLHF. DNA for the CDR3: TGTGCCAGCAGCCACCGGGACAGGGGGCTCCGAGCCTATAATTCACCCCTCCACTTT. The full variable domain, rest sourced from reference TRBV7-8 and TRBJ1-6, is GAGVSQSPRYKVAKRGQDVALRCDPISGHVSLFWYQQALGQGPEFLTYFQNEAQLDKSGLPSDRFFAERPEGSVSTLKIQRTQQEDSAVYLCASSHRDRGLRAYNSPLHFGNGTRLTVT.

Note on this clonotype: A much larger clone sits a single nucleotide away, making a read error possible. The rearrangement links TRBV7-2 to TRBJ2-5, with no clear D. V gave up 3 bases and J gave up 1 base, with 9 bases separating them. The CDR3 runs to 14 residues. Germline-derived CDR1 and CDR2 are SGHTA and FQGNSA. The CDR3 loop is CASSFIGSQETQYF. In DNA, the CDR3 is TGTGCCAGCAGCTTTATCGGGTCCCAAGAGACCCAGTACTTC.

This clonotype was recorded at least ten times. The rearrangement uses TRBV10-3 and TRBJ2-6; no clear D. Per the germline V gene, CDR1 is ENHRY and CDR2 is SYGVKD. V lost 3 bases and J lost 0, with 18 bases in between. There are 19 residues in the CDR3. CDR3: CAISDLDGKSDSGANVLTF. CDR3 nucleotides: TGTGCCATCAGTGACTTGGACGGTAAGAGCGACTCTGGGGCCAACGTCCTGACTTTC.

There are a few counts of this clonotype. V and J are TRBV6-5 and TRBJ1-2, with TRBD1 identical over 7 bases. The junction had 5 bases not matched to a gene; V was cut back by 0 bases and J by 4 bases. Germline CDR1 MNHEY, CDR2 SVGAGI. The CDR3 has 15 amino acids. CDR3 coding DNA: TGTGCCAGCAGTTACTCGGTAGGGGGCTGCTATGGCTACACCTTC. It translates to CASSYSVGGCYGYTF.